Presented here are 2 T cell receptor beta chains from one specimen sequenced in a study of blood T cell repertoires in COVID-19. Data came from immunoSEQ multiplex PCR; TCRdb stores just in-frame clones and leaves some out. The table has some 170,000 clones, around 90% seen once. The material sequenced was peripheral blood. The receptors originated from a woman in her fifties or sixties with acute or convalescent COVID-19.

The CDR3 region has the DNA TGCGCCAGCAGCCTGTTAACAGGTCCCAATCCTAACTATGGCTACACCTTC. This encodes CASSLLTGPNPNYGYTF. The J gene is TRBJ1-2, the V gene TRBV5-1; the D gene is possibly TRBD1 (5 bases). The V gene's germline CDR1 is SGHRS and CDR2 YFSETQ. Trimming removed 4 bases at V and 0 bases at J, with 19 bases between. CDR3 length equals 17 residues.

The chain uses TRBV2 and TRBJ2-5; no clear D. This CDR3 comprises 15 residues. Trimming pared 4 bases from V and 2 bases from J, leaving 14 bases between. Germline CDR1 is SNHLY and CDR2 is FYNNEI. The CDR3 loop reads CASSAAPAEQETQYF. CDR3 sequence (DNA): TGTGCCAGCAGTGCTGCCCCGGCGGAACAAGAGACCCAGTACTTC.